A single sample is the source of the 2 T cell receptor beta chains below, sequenced in a study of cytomegalovirus exposure and HLA in healthy donors. PCR involved 60 Vbeta and 13 Jbeta primers. TCRdb's copy holds only in-frame clones and misses some; the assay was immunoSEQ multiplex PCR. The table has around 110,000 clones, 60% to 75% seen once. The sample consisted of PBMCs. The receptors originated from a man aged 30 to 39 in good health and CMV-seronegative.

The CDR3 spells CASSNIAGAFYNEQFF. In nucleotides, the CDR3 is TGCGCCAGCAGCAATATAGCGGGGGCCTTCTACAATGAGCAGTTCTTC. The rearrangement links TRBV4-1 to TRBJ2-1; TRBD2 matches 9 bases. Germline V gene lookup returns CDR1 MGHRA and CDR2 YSYEKL. The CDR3 sequence is 16 residues long. The trim removed 5 bases at V and 3 bases at J, leaving 8 bases unmatched.

This clone came up a few times. This chain connects TRBV27 to TRBJ2-7; tentative D call: TRBD2 (5 bases). Germline V gene lookup returns CDR1 MNHEY and CDR2 SMNVEV (reference sequence). The CDR3 contains 14 residues. Between the trimmed V and J ends, which lost 4 bases and 5 bases, there was a span of 15 bases. The CDR3 here is CASSYSGMVHEQYF. DNA for the CDR3: TGTGCCAGCAGTTATTCGGGGATGGTACACGAGCAGTACTTC.